One and the same sample provided the 20 T cell receptor beta chains below, sequenced in a study of blood T cell repertoires in COVID-19. Sequencing was performed with immunoSEQ multiplex PCR; in TCRdb, only in-frame clones are kept and a portion is missing. The table lists approximately 480,000 clones, nearly 90% of them singletons. Material for sequencing was peripheral blood. Source of these receptors: a man aged 18 to 29 with COVID-19, enrolled during active disease.

The chain combines TRBV19 with TRBJ2-6; D is perhaps TRBD1 (6 bases). Germline lookup yields CDR1 LNHDA and CDR2 SQIVND (reference sequence). Trimming cost V 2 bases and J 4 bases, with 9 bases left between them. The CDR3 sequence is 15 residues long. The CDR3 DNA sequence: TGTGCCAGTAGTATACAGGGGTCCGGGGCCAACGTCCTGACTTTC. It specifies CASSIQGSGANVLTF.

The chain links TRBV7-9 to TRBJ2-1; 9 bases fit TRBD1. The V segment lost 4 bases and the J segment 0 bases; nucleotides outside the gene matches: 1. CDR3 size: 15 residues. Germline V gene sequence: CDR1 SEHNR, CDR2 FQNEAQ (reference sequence). CDR3 bases: TGTGCCAGCAGCTCGGACAGGGGCTCCTACAATGAGCAGTTCTTC. Its protein is CASSSDRGSYNEQFF.

Note on this clone: The sample carries other DNA sequences with the same CDR3. The genes are TRBV18 and TRBJ1-5; possible D gene TRBD1, 6 bases. This CDR3 has 14 amino acids. V dropped 3 bases and J dropped 1 base, with 7 bases sitting between them. The V gene's germline CDR1 is KGHSH and CDR2 LQKENI. In nucleotides, the CDR3 is TGTGCCAGCTCACCGGGACAAAGCAATCAGCCCCAGCATTTT. It codes for CASSPGQSNQPQHF.

This clone was detected only once. V gene TRBV15 combines with J gene TRBJ1-4, with D unresolved. Germline values: CDR1 LNHNV, CDR2 YYDKDF (reference sequence). The ends were cut back, 0 bases at V and 5 bases at J, with 13 bases in the middle. The CDR3 has 16 residues. The CDR3 reads CATSRDQVLVNEKLFF. The CDR3 nucleotides are TGTGCCACCAGCAGAGATCAAGTACTGGTGAATGAAAAACTGTTTTTT.

The genes are TRBV5-6 and TRBJ1-4; D gene uncertain. Germline values: CDR1 SGHDT, CDR2 YYEEEE. The CDR3 has 15 residues. The ends were cut back, 4 bases at V and 1 base at J, with 11 bases in the middle. CDR3 nucleotides: TGTGCCAGCAGCCACGGCGGGGTAACTAATGAAAAACTGTTTTTT. Translating it yields CASSHGGVTNEKLFF.

The CDR3 sequence: CASSVRGTTIYNEQFF. The CDR3, as DNA: TGTGCCAGCAGTGTCAGGGGGACCACCATTTACAATGAGCAGTTCTTC. J is TRBJ2-1 and V is TRBV6-4; 7 bases agree with TRBD1. The CDR3 loop spans 16 amino acids. CDR1 and CDR2 from the germline V gene are MRHNA and SNTAGT. With 4 bases clipped from V and 4 bases from J, the junction kept 10 bases outside the gene matches.

The rearrangement uses TRBV19 and TRBJ2-3, with D possibly matching TRBD2 (5 bases). Germline V lookup: CDR1 LNHDA, CDR2 SQIVND (reference sequence). The CDR3 totals 13 residues. Trimming stripped 7 bases from V and 6 bases from J, with 14 bases between. CDR3 residues: CASNDEGIDTQYF. In DNA form, the CDR3 reads TGTGCCAGTAATGACGAGGGAATTGATACGCAGTATTTT.

J is TRBJ1-4 and V is TRBV7-9; TRBD1 is a possible D gene (6 bases). This CDR3 is built from 15 residues. Between the trimmed V and J ends, which lost 5 bases and 5 bases, there was a span of 15 bases. The germline V gene encodes CDR1 SEHNR and CDR2 FQNEAQ (reference sequence). CDR3 residues: CASSPRQATNEKLFF. As DNA, the CDR3 is TGTGCCAGCAGCCCTAGACAGGCTACGAATGAAAAACTGTTTTTT. The full variable domain, with the rest looked up from reference TRBV7-9 and TRBJ1-4, is DTGVSQNPRHKITKRGQNVTFRCDPISEHNRLYWYRQTLGQGPEFLTYFQNEAQLEKSRLLSDRFSAERPKGSFSTLEIQRTEQGDSAMYLCASSPRQATNEKLFFGSGTQLSVL.

V is TRBV15 and J is TRBJ2-7; D is unresolved. Germline CDR1 reads LNHNV; CDR2 reads YYDKDF (reference sequence). Trimming stripped 0 bases from V and 3 bases from J, with 9 bases between. The CDR3 has 14 amino acids. CDR3 protein: CATSRDRTDYEQYF. Here the CDR3 DNA reads TGTGCCACCAGCAGAGATCGTACTGACTACGAGCAGTACTTC.

This clone has only a few counts. The chain is built from TRBV19 and TRBJ2-1; D unclear. The CDR3 is 13 residues long. Germline CDR1 reads LNHDA; CDR2 reads SQIVND (reference sequence). V was trimmed by 3 bases and J by 9 bases, leaving 12 bases between them. The CDR3 protein is CASSITIGGEQFF. CDR3 in DNA: TGTGCCAGTAGTATCACGATCGGTGGTGAGCAGTTCTTC.

This rearrangement joins TRBV5-6 to TRBJ2-1; TRBD2 is a possible D gene (6 bases). V shed 0 bases and J shed 6 bases, with 22 bases lying between them. CDR3 length: 18 residues. Germline V gene data show CDR1 as SGHDT and CDR2 as YYEEEE. Written as DNA, the CDR3 is TGTGCCAGCAGCTTGGCCGTTACAGGACATCGACTAGGCAATGAGCAGTTCTTC. It encodes CASSLAVTGHRLGNEQFF.

In this sample, this clone turned up a few times. This chain connects TRBV30 to TRBJ2-7; TRBD1 is a possible D gene (5 bases). This CDR3 comprises 16 residues. The germline V gene has CDR1 GTSNPN and CDR2 SVGIG (reference sequence). With 2 bases removed from V and 3 bases from J, the gap between germline ends came to 20 bases. The CDR3 region has the DNA TGTGCCTGGAGTCTCCAGGGTCGACAGAGCAGCTACGAGCAGTACTTC. Residues: CAWSLQGRQSSYEQYF. Combining the CDR3 with reference TRBV30 and TRBJ2-7 gives the whole variable domain SQTIHQWPATLVQPVGSPLSLECTVEGTSNPNLYWYRQAAGRGLQLLFYSVGIGQISSEVPQNLSASRPQDRQFILSSKKLLLSDSGFYLCAWSLQGRQSSYEQYFGPGTRLTVT.

The chain has TRBV6-5 and TRBJ1-4; TRBD1 matches at 7 bases. Germline CDR1 and CDR2: MNHEY and SVGAGI. After removal of 6 bases from V and 8 bases from J, the junction contained 6 bases not matched to a gene. The CDR3 loop spans 13 amino acids. CDR3 sequence: CASRQGQGEKLFF. Written as DNA, the CDR3 is TGTGCCAGCAGACAGGGGCAGGGAGAAAAACTGTTTTTT.

This clone occurred once. The chain employs TRBV3-1 (or the pseudogene TRBV3-2) and TRBJ2-2; 13 bases are shared with TRBD2. With V trimmed by 5 bases and J by 7 bases, 7 bases remained unmatched. The CDR3 has 16 residues. Germline CDR1 is LGHDT and CDR2 is YNNKEL (reference sequence). The CDR3 DNA is TGTGCCAGCAGCGCGGGGACTAGCGGGAAGAACGGGGAGCTGTTTTTT. Encoded protein: CASSAGTSGKNGELFF.

The V gene is TRBV5-1, the J gene TRBJ2-7; tentatively, D is TRBD2 (5 bases). The CDR3 runs to 13 residues. The germline V and J ends were trimmed by 2 bases and 7 bases, with 13 bases remaining between them. Germline CDR1 SGHRS, CDR2 YFSETQ. In DNA form, the CDR3 reads TGCGCCAGCAGCTTAGAGGGAAATGGAGAGCAGTACTTC. This sequence encodes CASSLEGNGEQYF.

This chain uses TRBV10-2 with TRBJ2-3, with D maybe TRBD2 (7 bases). CDR3 length equals 11 residues. Between the trimmed V and J ends, which lost 7 bases and 6 bases, there was a span of 8 bases. Germline CDR1 and CDR2: WSHSY and SAAADI. CDR3 nucleotide sequence: TGCGCCAGCAAGGGGGGGGATACGCAGTATTTT. Translation: CASKGGDTQYF.

This clone was detected once. V usage is TRBV30 and J usage is TRBJ2-3, with D perhaps matching TRBD2 (5 bases). V was cut by 0 bases and J by 2 bases, with 12 bases left in between. The germline V gene encodes CDR1 GTSNPN and CDR2 SVGIG (reference sequence). This CDR3 has 15 amino acids. For the CDR3, the DNA is TGTGCCTGGAGTGTACTTTGGCGGGCCACAGATACGCAGTATTTT. Its translation is CAWSVLWRATDTQYF.

In regard to this clone: Within the sample, other DNA sequences also encode this same CDR3. V and J are TRBV7-8 and TRBJ1-5; no definite D call. Trimming removed 1 base from V and 0 bases from J, with 4 bases in between. Germline V CDR1 and CDR2: SGHVS, FQNEAQ. The CDR3 has 14 residues. CDR3: CASSLGYSNQPQHF. The CDR3 DNA reads TGTGCCAGCAGCTTAGGCTATAGCAATCAGCCCCAGCATTTT.

The chain employs TRBV7-9 and TRBJ1-6; D not certain. With 5 bases removed from V and 12 bases from J, the gap between germline ends came to 17 bases. The germline V gene has CDR1 SEHNR and CDR2 FQNEAQ (reference sequence). CDR3 size: 14 residues. The CDR3 sequence: CASSLELSPGPLHF. The CDR3 DNA is TGTGCCAGCAGCCTGGAACTTTCACCGGGACCCCTCCACTTT.

Here the CDR3 reads CASSQVLRTRNTDTQYF. The CDR3 nucleotides are TGCGCCAGCAGCCAAGTACTCCGGACTAGAAACACAGATACGCAGTATTTT. V is TRBV4-1 and J is TRBJ2-3; TRBD2 aligns across 7 bases. Germline V gene lookup returns CDR1 MGHRA and CDR2 YSYEKL. V shed 1 base and J 2 bases; nucleotides not matched to a gene: 9. The CDR3 is made up of 17 amino acids.